The entry that follows covers one T cell receptor (beta chain) sequence. The CDR3 covers 15 residues. Between the trimmed V and J ends, which lost 6 bases and 5 bases, there was a span of 19 bases. In germline, CDR1 is SNHLY, CDR2 FYNNEI. These data originate in a study of control samples from healthy donors and cancer patients. The data were produced by immunoSEQ multiplex PCR, yet TCRdb's version contains in-frame clones alone and is incomplete. The sample has fewer than 100,000 clones, over 75% seen once. What was sequenced was blood. J is TRBJ1-1 and V is TRBV2, with D perhaps TRBD1 (5 bases). The receptor comes from a woman in her fifties or sixties in good health. Here the CDR3 reads CASSGAKVGGTEAFF. DNA for the CDR3: TGTGCCAGCAGCGGGGCAAAGGTCGGTGGAACTGAAGCTTTCTTT.